These 10 T cell receptor beta chains share one sample of origin, sequenced in a study of PD-1 blockade in classical Hodgkin lymphoma. Repertoires were generated with immunoSEQ multiplex PCR, while TCRdb's copy carries only in-frame clones and drops some. The repertoire holds some 93,000 clones, approximately 92% seen once, with about 11% in the top ten. Exposure to brentuximab vedotin varied, and each patient had relapsed following autologous stem cell transplantation. The input for sequencing was peripheral blood mononuclear cells (PBMCs), taken before the second cycle of nivolumab. The receptors shown here come from a human donor with classical Hodgkin lymphoma.

The V call is TRBV5-4, the J call TRBJ2-7; TRBD2 agrees at 15 bases. This CDR3 contains 16 residues. Per the germline V gene, CDR1 is SGHNT and CDR2 is YYREEE (reference sequence). Trimming cost V 2 bases and J 6 bases; bases outside gene matches: 6. The CDR3 region has the DNA TGTGCCAGCAGCTTAGGACTAGCGGGAGGGCCGGGCGAGCAGTACTTC. This sequence encodes CASSLGLAGGPGEQYF.

This CDR3 reads CASSRRTGPYEQYF. The CDR3 coding sequence is TGTGCCAGCAGTAGGCGGACAGGGCCCTACGAGCAGTACTTC. V and J are TRBV28 and TRBJ2-7; 8 nucleotides align to TRBD1. CDR1 is MDHEN, CDR2 SYDVKM, per germline. CDR3 size: 14 residues. V shed 5 bases and J 2 bases; nucleotides not matched to a gene: 5. Using reference TRBV28 and TRBJ2-7 for the parts outside the CDR3, the full variable domain is DVKVTQSSRYLVKRTGEKVFLECVQDMDHENMFWYRQDPGLGLRLIYFSYDVKMKEKGDIPEGYSVSREKKERFSLILESASTNQTSMYLCASSRRTGPYEQYFGPGTRLTVT.

The chain has TRBV6-5 and TRBJ1-3; 10 bases map to TRBD1. The CDR3 contains 15 residues. CDR1 is MNHEY and CDR2 is SVGAGI in the germline V gene. V shed 2 bases and J 8 bases; nucleotides not matched to a gene: 6. The CDR3 sequence: CASSYPGQGGDTIYF. The DNA of the CDR3 is TGTGCCAGCAGTTACCCCGGACAGGGGGGGGACACCATATATTTT.

The rearrangement links TRBV19 to TRBJ1-3; TRBD1 matches at 8 bases. This CDR3 is built from 15 residues. The germline V gene has CDR1 LNHDA and CDR2 SQIVND (reference sequence). V lost 3 bases and J lost 9; bases outside the gene matches: 10. The CDR3 reads CASSILAGGSGTIYF. CDR3 sequence (DNA): TGTGCCAGTAGTATCTTGGCAGGGGGCTCCGGCACCATATATTTT. Based on the CDR3 plus reference TRBV19 and TRBJ1-3, the full variable domain is DGGITQSPKYLFRKEGQNVTLSCEQNLNHDAMYWYRQDPGQGLRLIYYSQIVNDFQKGDIAEGYSVSREKKESFPLTVTSAQKNPTAFYLCASSILAGGSGTIYFGEGSWLTVV.

The chain is built from TRBV5-4 and TRBJ2-7; 8 nucleotides match TRBD1. V lost 4 bases to trimming and J lost 5 bases; unmatched junction nucleotides: 5. This CDR3 spans 13 amino acids. Per germline, CDR1 SGHNT and CDR2 YYREEE (reference sequence). CDR3 nucleotide sequence: TGTGCCAGCAGCCTAGGACAGGGCCACGAGCAGTACTTC. It codes for CASSLGQGHEQYF.

This clone was seen more than once but under ten times. This chain links TRBV2 with TRBJ1-2; 7 bases are a match to TRBD1. The V and J ends lost 6 bases and 6 bases, in that order; junction bases with no gene match: 10. Germline V gene data show CDR1 as SNHLY and CDR2 as FYNNEI. There are 14 residues in the CDR3. CDR3 residues: CASSNRLGQDGYTF. CDR3 DNA sequence: TGTGCCAGCAGCAACCGACTAGGACAGGATGGCTACACCTTC.

The chain recombines TRBV13 with TRBJ2-7; TRBD2 agrees at 9 bases. This CDR3 region has 16 residues. The germline V gene encodes CDR1 PRHDT and CDR2 FYEKMQ (reference sequence). Trimming at V came to 1 base and at J to 2 bases, leaving 6 bases not matched to a gene. In DNA form, the CDR3 reads TGTGCCAGCAGCTTAGTCGTAGCGGGGGACACCTACGAGCAGTACTTC. Translated, it gives CASSLVVAGDTYEQYF.

The V call is TRBV19, the J call TRBJ1-1, with 9 bases lining up with TRBD1. V gave up 4 bases and J gave up 4 bases; unmatched junction bases: 10. This CDR3 spans 16 amino acids. Germline V lookup: CDR1 LNHDA, CDR2 SQIVND (reference sequence). The CDR3: CASSKYRGPVGTEAFF. In nucleotides, the CDR3 is TGTGCCAGTAGTAAGTACAGGGGGCCAGTGGGCACTGAAGCTTTCTTT. The variable domain in full, completed from reference TRBV19 and TRBJ1-1, reads DGGITQSPKYLFRKEGQNVTLSCEQNLNHDAMYWYRQDPGQGLRLIYYSQIVNDFQKGDIAEGYSVSREKKESFPLTVTSAQKNPTAFYLCASSKYRGPVGTEAFFGQGTRLTVV.

The chain links TRBV2 to TRBJ2-4; 14 bases are shared with TRBD2. CDR1 and CDR2 from the germline V gene are SNHLY and FYNNEI. The V and J ends lost 7 bases and 1 base, in that order; junction bases with no gene match: 6. The CDR3 length is 17 residues. CDR3 in DNA: TGTGCCAGCATAGCGGGACTAGCGGGAGACGCCAAAAACATTCAGTACTTC. As protein: CASIAGLAGDAKNIQYF.

The CDR3 nucleotides are TGTGCCACCATTCTTAGTAATGAGCAGTTCTTC. Amino acids: CATILSNEQFF. J is TRBJ2-1 and V is TRBV10-3; the D is unclear. Between the trimmed V and J ends, which lost 10 bases and 7 bases, there was a span of 11 bases. Looked up from germline, CDR1 is ENHRY and CDR2 is SYGVKD. The CDR3 runs 11 residues.